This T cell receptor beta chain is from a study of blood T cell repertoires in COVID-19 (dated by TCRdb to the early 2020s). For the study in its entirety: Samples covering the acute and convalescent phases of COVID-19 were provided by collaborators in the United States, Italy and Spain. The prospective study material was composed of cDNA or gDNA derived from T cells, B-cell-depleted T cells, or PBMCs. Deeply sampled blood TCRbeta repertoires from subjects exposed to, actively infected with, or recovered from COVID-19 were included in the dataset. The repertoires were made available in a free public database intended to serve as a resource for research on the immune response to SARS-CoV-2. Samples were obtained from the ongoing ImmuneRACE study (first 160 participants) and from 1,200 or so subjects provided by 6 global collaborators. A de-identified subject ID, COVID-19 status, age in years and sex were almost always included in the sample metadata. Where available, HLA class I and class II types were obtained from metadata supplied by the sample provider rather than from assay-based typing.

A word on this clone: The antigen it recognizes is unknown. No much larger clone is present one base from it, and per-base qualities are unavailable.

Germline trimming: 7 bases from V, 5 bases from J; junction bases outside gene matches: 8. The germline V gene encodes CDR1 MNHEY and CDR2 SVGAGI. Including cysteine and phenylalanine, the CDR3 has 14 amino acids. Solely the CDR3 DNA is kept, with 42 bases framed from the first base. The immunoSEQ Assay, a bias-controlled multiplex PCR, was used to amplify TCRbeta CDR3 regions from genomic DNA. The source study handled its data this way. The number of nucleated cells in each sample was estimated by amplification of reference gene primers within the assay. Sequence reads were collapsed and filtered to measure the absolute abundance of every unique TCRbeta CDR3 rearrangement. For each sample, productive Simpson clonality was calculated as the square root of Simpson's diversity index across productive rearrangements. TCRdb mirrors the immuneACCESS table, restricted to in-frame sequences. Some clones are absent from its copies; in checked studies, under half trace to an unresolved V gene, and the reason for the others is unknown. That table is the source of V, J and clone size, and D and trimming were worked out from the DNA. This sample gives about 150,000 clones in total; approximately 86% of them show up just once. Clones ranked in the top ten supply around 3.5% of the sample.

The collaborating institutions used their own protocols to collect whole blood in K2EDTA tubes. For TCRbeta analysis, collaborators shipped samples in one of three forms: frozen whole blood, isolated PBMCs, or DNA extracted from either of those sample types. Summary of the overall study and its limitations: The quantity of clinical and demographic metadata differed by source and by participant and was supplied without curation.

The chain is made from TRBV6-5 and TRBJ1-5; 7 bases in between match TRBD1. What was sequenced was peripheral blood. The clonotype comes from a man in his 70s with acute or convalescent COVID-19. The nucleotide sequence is TGTGCCAGCACCAAAGGGGGCTTTCATCAGCCCCAGCATTTT. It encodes CASTKGGFHQPQHF.